This note documents a single TCR beta chain sequence. There is no known antigen for this receptor. Per-base qualities were not stored, and no clone one base away is much larger. The method was RT-PCR. For sequencing, an Illumina MiSeq was employed. The public reads were reprocessed in TCRdb via fastp at Q25 and MiXCR, keeping in-frame beta chains. CDR3 protein sequences are deduplicated, and each keeps its most common genes and DNA. This sample has about 680,000 distinct CDR3 sequences in its table, and 12% to 15% of those were observed once. 3.6% of the sample belongs to the ten largest clones. This entry belongs to a study (dated by TCRdb to 2016 to 2017). CDR1 and CDR2 (SGHRS, YFSETQ) derive from the germline V gene. Inclusive of the bounding cysteine and phenylalanine, the CDR3 is 14 residues long. The sequence is cut down to CDR3 DNA, 42 bases in frame from base 1. For this chain, trimming is 6 bases at the V end and 6 bases at the J end, and the number of junction bases without a gene match is 6.

The sample comprised memory CD4+ T cells from blood. The receptor chain draws on TRBV5-1 and TRBJ2-3; 11 of the junction bases match TRBD2. The receptor's source is a female donor in good health, serving as a healthy control. The CDR3 reads as follows: CASTLSGRADTQYF. In nucleotides, the sequence is TGCGCCAGCACCCTTAGCGGGAGGGCCGATACGCAGTATTTT. The variable domain in full, with residues beyond the CDR3 obtained from the reference TRBV5-1 and TRBJ2-3 genes, is KAGVTQTPRYLIKTRGQQVTLSCSPISGHRSVSWYQQTPGQGLQFLFEYFSETQRNKGNFPGRFSGRQFSNSRSEMNVSTLELGDSALYLCASTLSGRADTQYFGPGTRLTVL.